A selection of T cell receptor beta chains follows, all from one sample in a study of shared clonotypes between healthy human individuals. The method was immunoSEQ multiplex PCR; TCRdb's version includes in-frame clones alone and lacks a portion of them. The sample carries 730,000 or so clones, about two thirds recorded once. The sequenced sample consisted of memory CD4+ T cells sorted from blood. These receptors were obtained from a woman aged 25-40 years in good health. Each CDR3 is given with its conserved first and last residue. The D gene is left open where the match is weak. For some rows the clone size is stated as once, few or many, or as a class when expanded; others skip it.

v_gene,d_gene,abundance,j_gene,CDR3aa,CDR3nt
TRBV28,TRBD1,.,TRBJ1-2,CASSRQGVFYGYTF,TGTGCCAGCAGTCGACAGGGGGTATTTTATGGCTACACCTTC
TRBV2,.,.,TRBJ2-3,CASSASGSSTDTQYF,TGTGCCAGCAGTGCATCAGGATCTAGCACAGATACGCAGTATTTT
TRBV28,.,.,TRBJ2-3,CASSSFVLTDTQYF,TGTGCCAGCAGCAGTTTTGTCCTGACAGATACGCAGTATTTT
TRBV5-1,TRBD2,.,TRBJ2-7,CASSYRLAGLEQYF,TGCGCCAGCAGCTACCGACTAGCGGGCCTCGAGCAGTACTTC
TRBV30,.,.,TRBJ2-5,CAWSPSPETQYF,TGTGCCTGGAGTCCCAGCCCAGAGACCCAGTACTTC
TRBV28,TRBD2,.,TRBJ2-1,CASLSGSSYNEQFF,TGTGCCAGCCTCAGCGGGAGCTCCTACAATGAGCAGTTCTTC
TRBV28,TRBD1,.,TRBJ1-2,CASSTQGAFNYGYTF,TGTGCCAGCTCCACCCAGGGGGCCTTTAACTATGGCTACACCTTC
TRBV28,.,.,TRBJ2-3,CASRSGSLDTDTQYF,TGTGCCAGCAGGTCCGGGAGTCTGGACACAGATACGCAGTATTTT
TRBV30,TRBD2,few,TRBJ2-7,CAWRTSGSYEQYF,TGTGCCTGGAGAACTAGCGGGTCCTACGAGCAGTACTTC
TRBV7-8,.,.,TRBJ2-2,CASSLDDGILNTGELFF,TGTGCCAGCAGCTTAGATGATGGGATTTTGAACACCGGGGAGCTGTTTTTT
TRBV10-3,.,.,TRBJ1-4,CAISGGLGEKLFF,TGTGCCATCAGTGGGGGGCTTGGTGAAAAACTGTTTTTT
TRBV7-2,.,many,TRBJ2-1,CASSFYIANEQFF,TGTGCCAGCAGCTTCTATATTGCGAATGAGCAGTTCTTC
TRBV5-1,TRBD1,few,TRBJ1-3,CASSLFPGQGFGNTIYF,TGCGCCAGCAGCTTGTTTCCGGGACAGGGCTTTGGAAACACCATATATTTT
TRBV6-5,.,few,TRBJ1-3,CASSTGDGRGNTIYF,TGTGCCAGCAGTACCGGGGACGGGCGAGGAAACACCATATATTTT
TRBV27,.,few,TRBJ2-1,CASSFGGRYNEQFF,TGTGCCAGCAGTTTTGGGGGGAGGTACAATGAGCAGTTCTTC
TRBV28,.,.,TRBJ2-3,CASSFGTGTSDTQYF,TGTGCCAGCAGTTTCGGAACGGGAACATCAGATACGCAGTATTTT
TRBV9,.,.,TRBJ1-4,CASSERFSQGKLFF,TGTGCCAGCAGCGAACGGTTTAGTCAGGGAAAACTGTTTTTT
TRBV27,TRBD1,.,TRBJ2-1,CASSLPDRAKSGEQFF,TGTGCCAGCAGTTTGCCGGACAGGGCTAAATCCGGGGAGCAGTTCTTC
TRBV27,.,.,TRBJ1-1,CASRRIDGGVEAFF,TGTGCCAGCAGGCGGATCGACGGGGGGGTTGAAGCTTTCTTT
TRBV4-1,TRBD1,few,TRBJ1-2,CASSLGQGGHYGYTF,TGCGCCAGCAGCCTCGGACAGGGTGGCCATTATGGCTACACCTTC
TRBV5-1,TRBD2,.,TRBJ2-4,CASSPGTSGNIQYF,TGCGCCAGCTCCCCGGGGACTAGCGGAAACATTCAGTACTTC
TRBV28,TRBD1,.,TRBJ1-3,CASSLPGTGVSGNTIYF,TGTGCCAGCAGTTTGCCCGGGACAGGGGTCTCTGGAAACACCATATATTTT
TRBV2,.,.,TRBJ2-7,CASSERSRGYEQYF,TGTGCCAGCAGTGAACGCAGCAGAGGCTACGAGCAGTACTTC
TRBV5-1,.,.,TRBJ2-4,CASRQEENIQYF,TGCGCCAGCCGACAGGAGGAGAACATTCAGTACTTC
TRBV6-6,TRBD2,.,TRBJ2-7,CASRTSGGYEQYF,TGTGCCAGCAGGACTAGCGGGGGTTACGAGCAGTACTTC
TRBV18,TRBD2,.,TRBJ2-3,CASSPSGAGGLDTQYF,TGTGCCAGCTCACCTTCTGGCGCGGGAGGTTTAGATACGCAGTATTTT
TRBV30,.,.,TRBJ1-2,CAWSVHEGGYTF,TGTGCCTGGAGTGTTCACGAAGGTGGCTACACCTTC
TRBV30,.,.,TRBJ2-7,CAWSVGPYEQYF,TGTGCCTGGAGTGTGGGACCCTACGAGCAGTACTTC
TRBV11-2,TRBD1,.,TRBJ1-3,CASSLSVRGRVAGNTIYF,TGTGCCAGCAGCTTATCGGTGAGGGGGCGCGTGGCTGGAAACACCATATATTTT
TRBV5-1,TRBD1,.,TRBJ1-1,CASSWEGTGHDTEAFF,TGCGCCAGCAGCTGGGAGGGGACAGGGCACGACACTGAAGCTTTCTTT
TRBV10-3,.,.,TRBJ2-7,CAISEGEPSAYEQYF,TGTGCCATCAGTGAGGGAGAACCCTCCGCTTACGAGCAGTACTTC
TRBV2,TRBD2,.,TRBJ2-7,CASTRDYNSYEQYF,TGTGCCAGCACCCGGGACTACAACTCCTACGAGCAGTACTTC
TRBV29-1,.,.,TRBJ2-5,CSVGRGGETQYF,TGCAGCGTTGGAAGGGGGGGCGAGACCCAGTACTTC
TRBV7-2,.,.,TRBJ1-5,CASSLELRANQPQHF,TGTGCCAGCAGCTTAGAGTTGCGGGCCAATCAGCCCCAGCATTTT
TRBV28,.,once,TRBJ1-4,CASNSPSGSEKLFF,TGTGCCAGCAATAGCCCCTCGGGGTCTGAAAAACTGTTTTTT
TRBV11-2,.,.,TRBJ2-1,CASGRDSYNEQFF,TGTGCCAGCGGTCGGGACTCGTACAATGAGCAGTTCTTC
TRBV5-1,.,few,TRBJ1-4,CASREGGEKLFF,TGCGCCAGCAGAGAGGGTGGTGAAAAACTGTTTTTT
TRBV28,TRBD1,.,TRBJ1-2,CASSLRPNRGYGYTF,TGTGCCAGCAGTTTACGCCCTAACAGGGGCTATGGCTACACCTTC
TRBV2,.,.,TRBJ2-7,CASSNPAQYF,TGTGCCAGCAGTAACCCGGCGCAGTACTTC
TRBV5-1,.,.,TRBJ2-1,CASSLSGAEINEQFF,TGCGCCAGCAGCTTGTCAGGAGCGGAGATCAATGAGCAGTTCTTC
TRBV5-6,.,.,TRBJ2-1,CASRWGTDQFF,TGTGCCAGCAGGTGGGGTACCGACCAGTTCTTC
TRBV2,.,.,TRBJ2-3,CASSETVTTDTQYF,TGTGCCAGCAGTGAGACGGTGACTACAGATACGCAGTATTTT
TRBV11-2,.,.,TRBJ2-7,CASSLGVGALDEQYF,TGTGCCAGCAGCCTAGGGGTGGGAGCGTTGGACGAGCAGTACTTC
TRBV10-1,.,few,TRBJ2-5,CASSPNQETQYF,TGCGCCAGCAGTCCCAACCAAGAGACCCAGTACTTC
TRBV7-8,TRBD2,.,TRBJ2-7,CASSLSGRAYEQYF,TGTGCCAGCAGCCTCAGCGGGAGGGCTTACGAGCAGTACTTC
TRBV7-2,.,.,TRBJ1-5,CASSLDALSNQPQHF,TGTGCCAGCAGCTTAGATGCACTAAGCAATCAGCCCCAGCATTTT
TRBV2,TRBD1,.,TRBJ2-7,CASRTGQVREQYF,TGTGCCAGCAGAACTGGACAGGTACGGGAGCAGTACTTC
TRBV19,.,.,TRBJ2-6,CASNNQDSGANVLTF,TGTGCCAGTAACAACCAGGACTCTGGGGCCAACGTCCTGACTTTC
TRBV5-1,TRBD2,.,TRBJ2-7,CASQGTSGTYEQYF,TGCGCCAGCCAGGGGACTAGCGGTACCTACGAGCAGTACTTC
TRBV7-8,.,.,TRBJ2-3,CASSWRPGEDTQYF,TGTGCCAGCAGCTGGAGGCCCGGGGAGGATACGCAGTATTTT